This TCR beta chain originates from a study of T cells in narcolepsy. This clone was picked up one time. The junction had 6 bases not matched to a gene; V was cut back by 6 bases and J by 4 bases. The CDR3 runs to 15 residues. In germline, CDR1 is MDHEN, CDR2 SYDVKM. Sequenced by immunoSEQ multiplex PCR; TCRdb stores in-frame clones only, minus some. The sample has fewer than 35,000 clones; around four fifths are singletons. The TCR sequence derives from a human donor in good health. The chain has TRBV28 and TRBJ2-2; 9 positions match TRBD1. Sequenced: memory (CD45RA-) CD4+ T cells from blood. The chain's CDR3 is CASRTGQGGTGELFF. In nucleotides, the CDR3 is TGTGCCAGCAGGACGGGACAGGGAGGCACCGGGGAGCTGTTTTTT.